Listed below are T cell receptor beta chains from one sample, sequenced in a study of cytomegalovirus exposure and HLA in healthy donors. The protocol was immunoSEQ multiplex PCR, while the TCRdb copy is restricted to in-frame clones and leaves out a portion. This table lists approximately 52,000 clones. Sample: PBMCs. These receptors originate from a man over 45 in good health and CMV-seropositive. Each CDR3 is given with its conserved first and last residue. A D gene is named only where the DNA matches it firmly.

j_call: TRBJ2-5
d_call: TRBD1
v_call: TRBV6-5
cdr3_aa: CASSYRTGLQETQYF
cdr3_nt: TGTGCCAGCAGTTACCGGACAGGGCTCCAAGAGACCCAGTACTTC

j_call: TRBJ2-7
d_call: -
v_call: TRBV5-1
cdr3_aa: CASSLSSAYEQYF
cdr3_nt: TGCGCCAGCAGCTTGTCCAGCGCCTACGAGCAGTACTTC

j_call: TRBJ2-7
d_call: TRBD1
v_call: TRBV7-2
cdr3_aa: CASSLVGTGGRNEQYF
cdr3_nt: TGTGCCAGCAGCTTAGTGGGGACAGGGGGCCGTAACGAGCAGTACTTC

j_call: TRBJ1-1
d_call: TRBD1
v_call: TRBV18
cdr3_aa: CASSFERGPTEAFF
cdr3_nt: TGTGCCAGCTCCTTCGAAAGGGGGCCTACTGAAGCTTTCTTT

j_call: TRBJ2-7
d_call: -
v_call: TRBV13
cdr3_aa: CASSLGGTGDHEQYF
cdr3_nt: TGTGCCAGCAGCTTGGGGGGAACAGGGGACCACGAGCAGTACTTC

j_call: TRBJ2-3
d_call: TRBD2
v_call: TRBV5-1
cdr3_aa: CASSSRVSGSGTDTQYF
cdr3_nt: TGCGCCAGCAGCTCCAGGGTTAGCGGGAGCGGAACAGATACGCAGTATTTT

j_call: TRBJ2-7
d_call: -
v_call: TRBV29-1
cdr3_aa: CSATSTTYEQYF
cdr3_nt: TGCAGCGCGACTAGTACGACCTACGAGCAGTACTTC

j_call: TRBJ2-7
d_call: TRBD1
v_call: TRBV18
cdr3_aa: CASSPSDRGLSYEQYF
cdr3_nt: TGTGCCAGCTCACCGTCGGACAGGGGCCTCTCCTACGAGCAGTACTTC

j_call: TRBJ2-7
d_call: TRBD2
v_call: TRBV19
cdr3_aa: CASSRGTSGAYEQYF
cdr3_nt: TGTGCCAGTAGTCGGGGGACTAGCGGGGCCTACGAGCAGTACTTC

j_call: TRBJ1-2
d_call: -
v_call: TRBV10-3
cdr3_aa: CAISAGRGRDYTF
cdr3_nt: TGTGCCATCAGTGCCGGGAGGGGGAGGGACTACACCTTC

j_call: TRBJ1-2
d_call: -
v_call: TRBV30
cdr3_aa: CAWSPQVVNYGYTF
cdr3_nt: TGTGCCTGGAGTCCGCAGGTGGTAAACTATGGCTACACCTTC

j_call: TRBJ1-2
d_call: TRBD1
v_call: TRBV29-1
cdr3_aa: CSVALGDSSTYGYTF
cdr3_nt: TGCAGCGTTGCCCTAGGGGACAGCTCTACCTATGGCTACACCTTC

j_call: TRBJ2-1
d_call: -
v_call: TRBV5-8
cdr3_aa: CASSLGQLNRDEQFF
cdr3_nt: TGTGCCAGCAGCTTGGGGCAACTCAACAGGGATGAGCAGTTCTTC

j_call: TRBJ2-7
d_call: TRBD2
v_call: TRBV28
cdr3_aa: CASSGHGTSGGSLYEQYF
cdr3_nt: TGTGCCAGCAGTGGACACGGGACTAGCGGGGGGAGCCTCTACGAGCAGTACTTC

j_call: TRBJ2-1
d_call: -
v_call: TRBV7-9
cdr3_aa: CASSLGSGQYNEQFF
cdr3_nt: TGTGCCAGCAGCTTAGGTAGCGGACAATACAATGAGCAGTTCTTC

j_call: TRBJ2-6
d_call: TRBD1
v_call: TRBV27
cdr3_aa: CASSSSGQVSGANVLTF
cdr3_nt: TGTGCCAGCAGTTCCTCGGGACAGGTCTCTGGGGCCAACGTCCTGACTTTC

j_call: TRBJ1-1
d_call: -
v_call: TRBV6-5
cdr3_aa: CASSRPQAPEDFF
cdr3_nt: TGTGCCAGCAGTCGCCCTCAGGCCCCTGAAGATTTCTTT

j_call: TRBJ1-2
d_call: -
v_call: TRBV28
cdr3_aa: CASSLGADFGYTF
cdr3_nt: TGTGCCAGCAGTTTAGGCGCCGACTTCGGCTACACCTTC

j_call: TRBJ1-5
d_call: -
v_call: TRBV7-2
cdr3_aa: CASSLGLGVNQPQHF
cdr3_nt: TGTGCCAGCAGCTTAGGTTTAGGGGTCAATCAGCCCCAGCATTTT

j_call: TRBJ2-7
d_call: -
v_call: TRBV6-1
cdr3_aa: CASREGASYEQYF
cdr3_nt: TGTGCCAGCAGGGAGGGGGCCTCCTACGAGCAGTACTTC

j_call: TRBJ1-1
d_call: -
v_call: TRBV19
cdr3_aa: CASRSGTPNTEAFF
cdr3_nt: TGTGCCAGTAGGTCGGGGACACCGAACACTGAAGCTTTCTTT

j_call: TRBJ2-2
d_call: TRBD1
v_call: TRBV29-1
cdr3_aa: CSVGQGATGELFF
cdr3_nt: TGCAGCGTTGGACAGGGGGCTACCGGGGAGCTGTTTTTT

j_call: TRBJ2-5
d_call: -
v_call: TRBV19
cdr3_aa: CASSPGTALQETQYF
cdr3_nt: TGTGCCAGTAGTCCTGGGACTGCTCTCCAAGAGACCCAGTACTTC

j_call: TRBJ2-6
d_call: -
v_call: TRBV30
cdr3_aa: CAWSPGTGANVLTF
cdr3_nt: TGTGCCTGGAGTCCAGGGACTGGGGCCAACGTCCTGACTTTC

j_call: TRBJ1-3
d_call: -
v_call: TRBV30
cdr3_aa: CAWDQTGNNIYF
cdr3_nt: TGTGCCTGGGACCAGACTGGAAACAACATATATTTT

j_call: TRBJ1-4
d_call: -
v_call: TRBV10-3
cdr3_aa: CAISTGRGGGNEKLFF
cdr3_nt: TGTGCCATCAGTACCGGAAGGGGAGGGGGTAATGAAAAACTGTTTTTT

j_call: TRBJ1-2
d_call: TRBD1
v_call: TRBV29-1
cdr3_aa: CSNLGQGLVHGYTF
cdr3_nt: TGCAGCAACCTGGGACAGGGTCTTGTCCATGGCTACACCTTC

j_call: TRBJ1-3
d_call: TRBD1
v_call: TRBV4-3
cdr3_aa: CASSQERTGGLNTIYF
cdr3_nt: TGCGCCAGCAGCCAAGAAAGGACAGGGGGCTTGAACACCATATATTTT

j_call: TRBJ2-5
d_call: TRBD2
v_call: TRBV2
cdr3_aa: CASSRKTGLDQYF
cdr3_nt: TGTGCCAGCAGCCGGAAGACGGGACTAGACCAGTACTTC

j_call: TRBJ2-7
d_call: -
v_call: TRBV7-3
cdr3_aa: CASSPSGYEQYF
cdr3_nt: TGTGCCAGCAGCCCGTCCGGCTACGAGCAGTACTTC

j_call: TRBJ2-3
d_call: -
v_call: TRBV7-9
cdr3_aa: CASSLQGYTQYF
cdr3_nt: TGTGCCAGCAGCTTACAGGGGTATACGCAGTATTTT

j_call: TRBJ1-5
d_call: -
v_call: TRBV28
cdr3_aa: CASSLEVPNQPQHF
cdr3_nt: TGTGCCAGCAGTTTAGAGGTCCCGAATCAGCCCCAGCATTTT

j_call: TRBJ2-7
d_call: TRBD1
v_call: TRBV4-3
cdr3_aa: CASSQAQGGRQYF
cdr3_nt: TGCGCCAGCAGCCAGGCACAGGGGGGACGGCAGTACTTC

j_call: TRBJ2-2
d_call: TRBD2
v_call: TRBV29-1
cdr3_aa: CSVPGGENTGELFF
cdr3_nt: TGCAGCGTTCCGGGGGGTGAGAACACCGGGGAGCTGTTTTTT

j_call: TRBJ2-7
d_call: -
v_call: TRBV20-1
cdr3_aa: CSAWRRYEQYF
cdr3_nt: TGCAGTGCGTGGAGACGCTACGAGCAGTACTTC

j_call: TRBJ2-1
d_call: -
v_call: TRBV25-1
cdr3_aa: CASARWGAYNEQFF
cdr3_nt: TGTGCCAGTGCCAGGTGGGGGGCCTACAATGAGCAGTTCTTC

j_call: TRBJ2-7
d_call: TRBD1
v_call: TRBV18
cdr3_aa: CASSTGTGTGEQYF
cdr3_nt: TGTGCCAGCTCAACCGGGACAGGGACTGGCGAGCAGTACTTC